Presented here are 19 T cell receptor beta chains from one specimen sequenced in a study of blood T cell repertoires in COVID-19. The table came from immunoSEQ multiplex PCR; TCRdb's copy has only in-frame clones and leaves some out. The data show 300,000 to 350,000 clones, roughly 90% seen once. Sequenced input: PBMCs or T cells enriched from blood (not recorded which). These receptors all stem from a woman under 40 who had recovered from COVID-19.

The chain has TRBV11-2 and TRBJ2-5, with TRBD2 matching 13 bases. This CDR3 region has 15 residues. Unmatched junction bases numbered 4, after V lost 4 bases and J lost 5 bases. Germline CDR1 SGHAT, CDR2 FQNNGV. This chain's CDR3 is CASSYTSGGEETQYF. The CDR3 DNA reads as TGTGCCAGCAGCTACACTAGCGGGGGGGAGGAGACCCAGTACTTC.

The rearrangement links TRBV24-1 to TRBJ2-5, with 7 bases aligning to TRBD2. The CDR3 consists of 15 residues. Germline V gene data show CDR1 as KGHDR and CDR2 as SFDVKD. The ends lost 4 bases at V and 5 bases at J; junction bases unmatched: 9. CDR3 sequence reads: CATSDLGEGGETQYF. CDR3 bases: TGTGCCACCAGTGACCTGGGGGAGGGCGGCGAGACCCAGTACTTC.

The V call is TRBV29-1, the J call TRBJ2-3; 8 bases agree with TRBD2. The length of the CDR3 is 13 residues. After removal of 5 bases from V and 2 bases from J, the junction contained 3 bases not matched to a gene. Per the germline V gene, CDR1 is SQVTM and CDR2 is ANQGSEA. The CDR3 bases are TGCAGCGTTCGGGGGGGTCTCACAGATACGCAGTATTTT. It encodes CSVRGGLTDTQYF.

V and J are TRBV18 and TRBJ1-1; maybe TRBD1 (6 bases). Deletions cut 0 bases from V and 1 base from J, with 18 bases between. CDR1 and CDR2 from the germline V gene are KGHSH and LQKENI. This CDR3 has 18 residues. The CDR3 protein is CASSPPFRDTGGNTEAFF. Written as DNA, the CDR3 is TGTGCCAGCTCACCACCCTTCCGGGACACCGGTGGGAACACTGAAGCTTTCTTT.

The chain employs TRBV15 and TRBJ2-7, with TRBD2 as a possible D gene (5 bases). This CDR3 has 13 residues. Per the germline V gene, CDR1 is LNHNV and CDR2 is YYDKDF (reference sequence). The germline V and J ends were trimmed by 1 base and 7 bases, with 11 bases remaining between them. CDR3 bases: TGTGCCACCAGCAGAGGACCAGCGGATGAGCAGTACTTC. Amino acid sequence: CATSRGPADEQYF. Using reference TRBV15 and TRBJ2-7 for the parts outside the CDR3, the full variable domain is DAMVIQNPRYQVTQFGKPVTLSCSQTLNHNVMYWYQQKSSQAPKLLFHYYDKDFNNEADTPDNFQSRRPNTSFCFLDIRSPGLGDTAMYLCATSRGPADEQYFGPGTRLTVT.

For this clone: This sample includes further DNA sequences coding for the same CDR3. The rearrangement links TRBV11-2 to TRBJ1-4; weak D call: TRBD1 (6 bases). CDR1 and CDR2 from the germline V gene are SGHAT and FQNNGV. The V end lost 1 base, the J end lost 5 bases, and 8 bases lay between the germline ends. The CDR3 consists of 14 residues. This CDR3 reads CASSLGQGNEKLFF. CDR3 DNA sequence: TGTGCCAGCAGCTTAGGGCAGGGGAATGAAAAACTGTTTTTT.

This chain links TRBV7-7 with TRBJ2-2, with 9 bases aligning to TRBD1. V was clipped by 5 bases and J by 5 bases; unmatched bases: 15. The CDR3 extends over 18 amino acids. Germline V gene data show CDR1 as SSHAT and CDR2 as FNYEAQ (reference sequence). DNA of the CDR3: TGTGCCAGCAGCCTTTCAGGAGGACAGGGGAGGAGAACCGGGGAGCTGTTTTTT. Protein: CASSLSGGQGRRTGELFF.

The V gene is TRBV2, the J gene TRBJ2-7, with TRBD2 identical over 10 bases. CDR3 length equals 15 residues. Unmatched junction bases numbered 11, after V lost 7 bases and J lost 5 bases. The germline CDR1 and CDR2 sequences are SNHLY and FYNNEI. The CDR3 spells CASIERGGRRDEQYF. The CDR3 DNA sequence: TGTGCCAGCATAGAGCGGGGGGGCCGTCGGGACGAGCAGTACTTC.

The rearrangement joins TRBV7-8 to TRBJ2-1; 7 positions match TRBD1. Germline lookup yields CDR1 SGHVS and CDR2 FQNEAQ. The J segment lost 3 bases and the V segment lost 4 bases, leaving 6 bases of the junction unmatched. The CDR3 extends over 15 amino acids. In DNA form, the CDR3 reads TGTGCCAGCAGCTCCTACAGGGGAATCTACAATGAGCAGTTCTTC. It is translated as CASSSYRGIYNEQFF.

The chain employs TRBV29-1 and TRBJ2-1; TRBD2 is a possible D gene (6 bases). V was pared by 5 bases and J by 6 bases, with 17 bases between. Germline-derived CDR1 and CDR2 are SQVTM and ANQGSEA. The CDR3 consists of 14 residues. The CDR3 is CSVPTRERPNEQFF. The CDR3 bases are TGCAGCGTTCCGACTAGAGAGAGGCCCAATGAGCAGTTCTTC.

This clone was observed once. This chain uses TRBV30 with TRBJ2-1; 7 bases are shared with TRBD1. The CDR3 totals 13 residues. The germline gives CDR1 GTSNPN, CDR2 SVGIG (reference sequence). The J segment lost 4 bases and the V segment lost 3 bases, leaving 3 bases of the junction unmatched. The CDR3 sequence is CAWRRDRYNEQFF. CDR3 nucleotides: TGTGCCTGGAGGAGGGACAGATACAATGAGCAGTTCTTC.

The V gene is TRBV2, the J gene TRBJ1-1; 10 nucleotides align to TRBD1. With V trimmed by 6 bases and J by 0 bases, 4 bases remained unmatched. CDR3 length: 15 amino acids. Germline CDR1 reads SNHLY; CDR2 reads FYNNEI. Here the CDR3 DNA reads TGTGCCAGCAGGATTGACAGGGGGCTGAACACTGAAGCTTTCTTT. Translation gives CASRIDRGLNTEAFF. Variable domain in full (rest from reference TRBV2 and TRBJ1-1): EPEVTQTPSHQVTQMGQEVILRCVPISNHLYFYWYRQILGQKVEFLVSFYNNEISEKSEIFDDQFSVERPDGSNFTLKIRSTKLEDSAMYFCASRIDRGLNTEAFFGQGTRLTVV.

A single count supports this clone. This chain joins TRBV18 and TRBJ2-1; TRBD2 matches at 13 bases. V shed 5 bases and J 6 bases; nucleotides not matched to a gene: 4. Germline V lookup: CDR1 KGHSH, CDR2 LQKENI. This CDR3 has 15 residues. CDR3 region: CASSGLAGAPNEQFF. CDR3 DNA sequence: TGTGCCAGCTCAGGACTAGCGGGGGCTCCCAATGAGCAGTTCTTC.

Concerning this clone: This sample also contains other DNA sequences that code for the same CDR3. The genes are TRBV19 and TRBJ2-7; 8 bases agree with TRBD1. The V gene's germline CDR1 is LNHDA and CDR2 SQIVND (reference sequence). The CDR3 contains 13 residues. V shed 4 bases, J shed 2 bases, and the junction held 1 base outside the gene matches. The CDR3 sequence: CASSTDRAYEQYF. The CDR3 bases are TGTGCCAGTAGTACGGACAGGGCCTACGAGCAGTACTTC.

The chain employs TRBV5-5 and TRBJ2-7; a weak D match, TRBD2 (5 bases). From germline, CDR1 is SGHKS and CDR2 YYEKEE (reference sequence). Trimming removed 0 bases at V and 0 bases at J, with 10 bases between. The CDR3 extends over 15 amino acids. The CDR3 DNA reads TGTGCCAGCAGCTTGGTCTTGGCGGGCTCCTACGAGCAGTACTTC. Translation gives CASSLVLAGSYEQYF.

The V call is TRBV5-1, the J call TRBJ1-1; no firm D call. Deletions cut 3 bases from V and 3 bases from J, with 9 bases between. From germline, CDR1 is SGHRS and CDR2 YFSETQ. CDR3 length: 13 amino acids. Here the CDR3 DNA reads TGCGCCAGCAGCTACCCACAAGACACTGAAGCTTTCTTT. The encoded protein is CASSYPQDTEAFF.

The chain combines TRBV28 with TRBJ2-7; TRBD1 might be the D (6 bases). The V end lost 6 bases, the J end lost 5 bases, and 17 bases lay between the germline ends. Germline V gene sequence: CDR1 MDHEN, CDR2 SYDVKM. CDR3 length: 14 amino acids. The CDR3: CASRIDRIDHEQYF. The CDR3 DNA is TGTGCCAGCAGGATAGACAGGATCGACCACGAGCAGTACTTC.

The V and J genes are TRBV5-8 and TRBJ1-1, with 12 bases aligning to TRBD1. With 6 bases clipped from V and 5 bases from J, the junction kept 8 bases outside the gene matches. Germline values: CDR1 SGHTS, CDR2 YDEGEE. The CDR3 length is 15 residues. The CDR3 region has the DNA TGTGCCAGCACCAAACGGGACAGGGGGCTTACTGAAGCTTTCTTT. This translates into CASTKRDRGLTEAFF.

This rearrangement joins TRBV7-9 to TRBJ2-1, with 10 bases that match TRBD2. V was clipped by 1 base and J by 4 bases; unmatched bases: 13. Germline CDR1 and CDR2: SEHNR and FQNEAQ (reference sequence). CDR3 length equals 19 residues. CDR3 DNA: TGTGCCAGCAGCTTAGTGGGCGAAGCGGGGGGGCCGAGGTACAATGAGCAGTTCTTC. Protein: CASSLVGEAGGPRYNEQFF.